This entry is about one T cell receptor (beta chain). Additional DNA sequences in this sample encode the identical CDR3. Measured with immunoSEQ multiplex PCR; TCRdb has only the in-frame clones, and not every one. The sample yields approximately 140,000 clones, roughly 92% seen once. The data stem from a study of control samples from healthy donors and cancer patients. The CDR3 is 14 residues long. CDR1 and CDR2 from the germline V gene are MDHEN and SYDVKM. V shed 1 base and J shed 7 bases, with 13 bases lying between them. The sequence was collected from a man aged 25-45 years in good health. This chain connects TRBV28 to TRBJ1-1; D unresolved. The sample comprised blood. The CDR3 sequence: CASSLFGQVREAFF. CDR3 nucleotides: TGTGCCAGCAGTTTATTCGGGCAGGTTCGTGAAGCTTTCTTT.